This T cell receptor beta chain comes out of a study of cytomegalovirus exposure and HLA in healthy donors. The germline gives CDR1 LNHNV, CDR2 YYDKDF (reference sequence). The CDR3 sequence is 13 residues long. After removal of 4 bases from V and 4 bases from J, the junction contained 4 bases not matched to a gene. PCR employed 60 Vbeta and 13 Jbeta primers. Profiled with immunoSEQ multiplex PCR; TCRdb holds only in-frame clones, not every one. The sample table includes approximately 37,000 clones. The chain is built from TRBV15 and TRBJ2-7; TRBD1 agrees at 7 bases. Specimen: PBMCs. This receptor was obtained from a male donor in good health and CMV-seronegative. CDR3: CATSNNRGYEQYF. The CDR3 nucleotides are TGTGCCACCAGCAACAACAGGGGATACGAGCAGTACTTC.